Here is one TCR beta chain with its context. It has no known antigen specificity. Per-base qualities were not stored, and no clone one base away is much larger. In the prospective study, participants were about 18 to 95 years old, resided in about two dozen geographic areas of the United States, and were enrolled through a virtual design. In the prospective study, cohorts were assigned on the basis of participant-reported clinical history obtained from a screening survey and a study questionnaire. ImmuneRACE Cohort 3 recovered participants were defined by two consecutive negative NP/OP PCR tests, healthcare professional clearance, or symptom resolution. Mobile phlebotomists in the prospective study collected whole blood, serum and a nasopharyngeal or oropharyngeal swab from every participant. Participants in the prospective study had the option to provide additional blood draws and questionnaires over a 2-month period. Prospective study blood samples were shipped either frozen or at room temperature before DNA extraction.

CDR1 and CDR2, looked up from the germline V gene, are MGHRA and YSYEKL. The CDR3 goes from the cysteine to the phenylalanine over 15 residues. The retained sequence is limited to the CDR3, 45 bases, with the frame set at the first base. V lost 1 base and J lost 13 bases; the stretch between them is 21 bases long. TCRbeta CDR3 regions were amplified from genomic DNA using the immunoSEQ Assay, a bias-controlled multiplex PCR. In the paper's pipeline: The number of nucleated cells in each sample was estimated from the amplification of reference gene primers within the assay. To quantify the absolute abundance of each unique TCRbeta CDR3 rearrangement, sequence reads were collapsed and filtered. For each sample, productive Simpson clonality was calculated as the square root of Simpson's diversity index over productive rearrangements. TCRdb mirrors the immuneACCESS table, restricted to in-frame sequences. Some clones are absent from its copies; in checked studies, under half trace to an unresolved V gene, and the reason for the others is unknown. For V, J and clone size, that table is used; D and trimming come from the DNA. This sample holds fewer than 350,000 clones; around 90% were observed only once. The leading ten clones occupy 0.75% to 1% of the sample.

This specimen comes from a study of blood T cell repertoires in COVID-19 (dated by TCRdb to 2019 to 2021). About the investigation overall: Collaborator samples came from the United States, Italy and Spain and covered acute and convalescent phases of COVID-19. A freely available public database, intended as a resource for researchers studying the immune response to SARS-CoV-2, is where the repertoires were released. The material from the prospective study consisted of cDNA or gDNA derived from T cells, B-cell-depleted T cells, or PBMCs. The sample metadata nearly always contained a de-identified subject ID, COVID-19 status, age in years and sex. Subjects who had been exposed to COVID-19, were actively infected with it, or had recovered from it provided the deeply sampled blood TCRbeta repertoires that made up the dataset. The samples were drawn from two sources: the first 160 participants of the ongoing ImmuneRACE study, and 1,000 to 1,500 subjects contributed by 6 global collaborators. Where available, HLA class I and class II types were obtained from metadata supplied by the sample provider rather than from assay-based typing.

Paper-wide results and their limitations: The quantity of clinical and demographic metadata differed by source and by participant and was supplied without curation.

The chain employs TRBV4-1 and TRBJ2-3; the D gene cannot be named for sure. The clonotype comes from a young woman who had recovered from COVID-19. The sample consisted of PBMCs or T cells enriched from blood (not recorded which). The CDR3 reads CASSQAHYTPTWEYF. The sequence in DNA is TGCGCCAGCAGCCAAGCTCACTATACGCCTACATGGGAGTATTTT.